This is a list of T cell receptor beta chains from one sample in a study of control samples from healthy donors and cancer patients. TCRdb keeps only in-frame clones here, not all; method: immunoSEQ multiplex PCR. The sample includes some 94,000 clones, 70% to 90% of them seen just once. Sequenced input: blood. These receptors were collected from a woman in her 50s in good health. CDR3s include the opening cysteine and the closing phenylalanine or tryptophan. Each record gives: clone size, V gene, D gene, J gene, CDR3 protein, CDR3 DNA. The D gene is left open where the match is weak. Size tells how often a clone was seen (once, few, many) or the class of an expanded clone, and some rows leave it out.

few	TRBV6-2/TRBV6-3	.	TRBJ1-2	CASSYSGGIYGYTF	TGTGCCAGCAGTTACTCGGGAGGCATCTATGGCTACACCTTC
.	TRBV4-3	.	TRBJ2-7	CASSQERRGYEQYF	TGCGCCAGCAGCCAAGAGCGCCGAGGCTACGAGCAGTACTTC
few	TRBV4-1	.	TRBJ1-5	CASSQVDLGFSNQPQHF	TGCGCCAGCAGCCAAGTTGATTTAGGGTTTAGCAATCAGCCCCAGCATTTT
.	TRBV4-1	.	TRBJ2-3	CASSHQQVAGSRDTQYF	TGCGCCAGCAGCCACCAGCAGGTGGCGGGATCGCGGGATACGCAGTATTTT
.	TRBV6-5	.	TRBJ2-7	CASSLGGLRYEQYF	TGTGCCAGCAGTTTAGGGGGGCTCAGGTACGAGCAGTACTTC
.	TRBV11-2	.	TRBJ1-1	CASSLERGNTEAFF	TGTGCCAGCAGCTTAGAGAGAGGTAACACTGAAGCTTTCTTT
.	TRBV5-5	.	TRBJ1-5	CASSLGQYSNQPQHF	TGTGCCAGCAGCTTGGGGCAGTATAGCAATCAGCCCCAGCATTTT
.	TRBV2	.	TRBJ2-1	CASSRTGTYNEQFF	TGTGCCAGCAGTAGGACGGGAACCTACAATGAGCAGTTCTTC
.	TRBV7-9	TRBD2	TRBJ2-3	CASSPKHLAGLTDTQYF	TGTGCCAGCAGCCCCAAGCACCTAGCGGGACTCACAGATACGCAGTATTTT
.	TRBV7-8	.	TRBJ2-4	CASSLGAKNIQYF	TGTGCCAGCAGCTTAGGAGCTAAAAACATTCAGTACTTC
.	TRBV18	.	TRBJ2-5	CASSKTIEETQYF	TGTGCCAGCTCAAAGACTATCGAAGAGACCCAGTACTTC
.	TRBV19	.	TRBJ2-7	CASSGRRAGTSYEQYF	TGTGCCAGTAGTGGTCGGAGGGCGGGAACCTCCTACGAGCAGTACTTC
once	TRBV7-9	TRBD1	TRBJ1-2	CASSLVTGGVLLGGYTF	TGTGCCAGCAGCTTAGTCACAGGGGGCGTACTTCTGGGTGGCTACACCTTC
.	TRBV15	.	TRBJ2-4	CATLNSLAKNIQYF	TGTGCCACCCTGAACAGCCTAGCCAAAAACATTCAGTACTTC
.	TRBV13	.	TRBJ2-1	CASSISGPRDEQFF	TGTGCCAGCAGCATTAGCGGCCCCAGGGATGAGCAGTTCTTC
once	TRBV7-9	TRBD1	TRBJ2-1	CASTLAGTEDNEQFF	TGTGCCAGCACCCTGGCCGGGACAGAAGACAATGAGCAGTTCTTC
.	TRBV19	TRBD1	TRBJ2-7	CASSRWTGGNEQYF	TGTGCCAGTAGCCGCTGGACAGGGGGTAACGAGCAGTACTTC
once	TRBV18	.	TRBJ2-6	CASSSPGVHSGANVLTF	TGTGCCAGCTCCTCGCCCGGGGTTCACTCTGGGGCCAACGTCCTGACTTTC
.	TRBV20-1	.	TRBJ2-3	CSANDRGGVISTDTQYF	TGCAGTGCTAATGACAGGGGAGGGGTAATCAGCACAGATACGCAGTATTTT
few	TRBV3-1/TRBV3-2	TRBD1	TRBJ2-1	CASTQQGARAKEQFF	TGTGCCAGCACCCAACAGGGGGCGAGGGCTAAAGAGCAGTTCTTC
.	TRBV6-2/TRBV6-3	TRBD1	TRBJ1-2	CASSDDRGSMGYTF	TGTGCCAGCAGTGACGACAGGGGATCTATGGGCTACACCTTC
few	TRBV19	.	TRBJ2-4	CASSIGSPKNIQYF	TGTGCCAGTAGCATCGGGAGCCCTAAAAACATTCAGTACTTC
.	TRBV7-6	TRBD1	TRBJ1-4	CASSVGTGVSEKLFF	TGTGCCAGCAGCGTCGGGACAGGTGTGTCTGAAAAACTGTTTTTT
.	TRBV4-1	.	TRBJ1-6	CASSQTEVSPLHF	TGCGCCAGCAGCCAGACCGAAGTTTCACCCCTCCACTTT
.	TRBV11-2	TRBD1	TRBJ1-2	CASSLAGQGAWDGYTF	TGTGCCAGCAGCTTAGCGGGACAGGGGGCTTGGGATGGCTACACCTTC
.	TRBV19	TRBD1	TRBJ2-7	CASGPGQGFYEQYF	TGTGCCAGTGGACCGGGACAGGGCTTCTACGAGCAGTACTTC
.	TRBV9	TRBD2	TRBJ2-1	CASSASIGASGIQYNEQFF	TGTGCCAGCAGCGCTTCGATTGGGGCTAGCGGGATACAGTACAATGAGCAGTTCTTC
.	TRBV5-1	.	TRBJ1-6	CASSRQSPSSYNSPLHF	TGCGCCAGCAGCAGGCAGAGTCCAAGCTCCTATAATTCACCCCTCCACTTT
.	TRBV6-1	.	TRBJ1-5	CASSELTGNQPQHF	TGTGCCAGCAGTGAACTAACAGGGAATCAGCCCCAGCATTTT
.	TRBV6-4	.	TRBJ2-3	CASSEVPSGTDTQYF	TGTGCCAGCAGTGAGGTCCCTAGCGGCACAGATACGCAGTATTTT
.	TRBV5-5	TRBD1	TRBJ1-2	CASSYLPEGAPDYGYTF	TGTGCCAGCAGTTATCTCCCGGAGGGGGCGCCGGACTATGGCTACACCTTC
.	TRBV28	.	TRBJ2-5	CASSLSPGARGETQYF	TGTGCCAGCAGTTTATCCCCGGGGGCGCGTGGGGAGACCCAGTACTTC
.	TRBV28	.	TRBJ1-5	CASRSNQPQHF	TGTGCCAGCAGGTCAAATCAGCCCCAGCATTTT
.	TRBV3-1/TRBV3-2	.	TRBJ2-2	CASSQGAPGELFF	TGTGCCAGCAGCCAGGGGGCCCCCGGGGAGCTGTTTTTT
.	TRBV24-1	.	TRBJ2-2	CATSDSPQGTGELFF	TGTGCCACCAGTGATTCCCCCCAGGGAACCGGGGAGCTGTTTTTT
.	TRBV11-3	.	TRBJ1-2	CASSRGRRQDYGYTF	TGTGCCAGCAGCCGGGGACGGAGGCAGGACTATGGCTACACCTTC
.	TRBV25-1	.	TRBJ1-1	CASTSQPNTEAFF	TGTGCCAGCACATCACAACCGAACACTGAAGCTTTCTTT
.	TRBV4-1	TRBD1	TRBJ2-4	CASSLRQGAQNIQYF	TGCGCCAGCAGCCTAAGGCAGGGGGCGCAAAACATTCAGTACTTC
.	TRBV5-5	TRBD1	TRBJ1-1	CASSLYTGQGVSAAFF	TGTGCCAGCAGCCTCTACACGGGACAGGGGGTGTCCGCAGCTTTCTTT
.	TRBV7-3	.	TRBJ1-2	CASSLSDGNYGYTF	TGTGCCAGCAGCCTAAGTGATGGAAACTATGGCTACACCTTC
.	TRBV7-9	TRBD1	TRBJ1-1	CASSPQGGTMFMNTEAFF	TGTGCCAGCAGCCCCCAGGGGGGGACCATGTTCATGAACACTGAAGCTTTCTTT
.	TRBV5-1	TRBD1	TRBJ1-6	CASSQGVRGYNSPLHF	TGCGCCAGCAGCCAGGGGGTTAGGGGCTATAATTCACCCCTCCACTTT
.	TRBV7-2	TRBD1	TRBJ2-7	CASSSQGTAYEQYF	TGTGCCAGCAGCTCACAAGGGACAGCCTACGAGCAGTACTTC
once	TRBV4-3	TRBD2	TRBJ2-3	CASSKVAGSETDTRYF	TGCGCCAGCAGCAAGGTAGCGGGGAGTGAAACAGATACGCGGTATTTT
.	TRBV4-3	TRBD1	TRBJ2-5	CASSQDLTGTAQETQYF	TGCGCCAGCAGCCAAGATCTAACCGGGACAGCCCAAGAGACCCAGTACTTC
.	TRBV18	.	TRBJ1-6	CASSPLAGVNSPLHF	TGTGCCAGCTCACCATTGGCGGGGGTCAATTCACCCCTCCACTTT
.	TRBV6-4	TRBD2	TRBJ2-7	CASIPGLAGDEQYF	TGTGCCAGCATCCCGGGACTAGCGGGAGACGAGCAGTACTTC
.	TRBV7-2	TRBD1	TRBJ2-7	CASSPSGPGQPYEQYF	TGTGCCAGCAGTCCTTCCGGACCGGGACAGCCCTACGAGCAGTACTTC
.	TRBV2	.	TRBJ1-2	CASSVGQGSGYTF	TGTGCCAGCAGTGTAGGCCAGGGATCCGGCTACACCTTC
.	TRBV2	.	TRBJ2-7	CASSVDEQRWYEQYF	TGTGCCAGCAGCGTCGACGAACAAAGGTGGTACGAGCAGTACTTC
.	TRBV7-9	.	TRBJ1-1	CASSLATGTEAFF	TGTGCCAGCAGCTTAGCTACGGGGACTGAAGCTTTCTTT
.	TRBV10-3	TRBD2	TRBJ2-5	CAISEGLARTQETQYF	TGTGCCATCAGTGAAGGACTAGCGAGAACCCAAGAGACCCAGTACTTC
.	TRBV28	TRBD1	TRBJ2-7	CASSYLDRGADEQYF	TGTGCCAGCAGTTACTTGGACAGGGGGGCCGACGAGCAGTACTTC
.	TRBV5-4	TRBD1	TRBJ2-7	CASSWADRGRNEQYF	TGTGCCAGCAGCTGGGCGGACAGGGGGCGGAACGAGCAGTACTTC
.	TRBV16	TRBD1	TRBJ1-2	CASSPGTGVDYGYTF	TGTGCCAGCAGCCCGGGGACAGGGGTGGACTATGGCTACACCTTC
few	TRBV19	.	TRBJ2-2	CASSRWGELFF	TGTGCCAGTAGTAGATGGGGGGAGCTGTTTTTT
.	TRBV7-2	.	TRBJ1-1	CASSLVGSEAFF	TGTGCCAGCAGCTTAGTGGGGAGTGAAGCTTTCTTT
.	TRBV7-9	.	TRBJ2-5	CASSSYETQYF	TGTGCCAGCAGCTCCTATGAGACCCAGTACTTC
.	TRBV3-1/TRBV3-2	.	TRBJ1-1	CASSQDFSGGTEAFF	TGTGCCAGCAGCCAAGATTTCTCCGGGGGGACTGAAGCTTTCTTT